A single sample gave rise to the 21 T cell receptor beta chains below, sequenced in a study of spatial heterogeneity in lung cancer. Noted time point: blood at routine non-recurrence follow-up after resection. TCRdb analysed the 5' RACE reads with MiXCR anew, one entry per CDR3 protein. The data show 3,500 to 4,500 distinct CDR3 sequences, roughly 25% seen once. Sample: PBMCs, taken at follow-up. These receptors were collected from a male donor with early-stage non-small cell lung cancer.

This clonotype occurred many times. The chain is built from TRBV7-3 and TRBJ2-7, with 9 bases matching TRBD1. Germline CDR1 reads SGHTA; CDR2 reads FQGTGA. Germline trimming cut 5 bases from V and 5 bases from J; bases unmatched to any gene: 10. The CDR3 is 15 amino acids. CDR3 loop: CASSPGTGKEDEQYF. CDR3 nucleotide sequence: TGTGCCAGCAGCCCCGGGACAGGGAAAGAGGACGAGCAGTACTTC.

The chain carries TRBV5-1 and TRBJ2-3; D remains unclear. The CDR3 contains 14 residues. The V and J ends lost 0 bases and 2 bases respectively, with 7 bases between them. The V gene's germline CDR1 is SGHRS and CDR2 YFSETQ. The CDR3 DNA is TGCGCCAGCAGCTTGGCAGACCTCACAGATACGCAGTATTTT. This codes for CASSLADLTDTQYF.

This clonotype has only a few counts. This chain joins TRBV9 and TRBJ2-2; 12 positions match TRBD2. Germline CDR1 is SGDLS and CDR2 is YYNGEE. With 4 bases clipped from V and 7 bases from J, the junction kept 11 bases outside the gene matches. The CDR3 consists of 17 residues. The CDR3 loop reads CASSPRTSGAFGGELFF. CDR3 in DNA: TGTGCCAGCAGCCCAAGGACTAGCGGGGCCTTCGGCGGGGAGCTGTTTTTT.

The CDR3: CSATGYDLYEQYF. The CDR3, as DNA: TGCAGTGCCACAGGGTACGACCTCTACGAGCAGTACTTC. V gene TRBV20-1 combines with J gene TRBJ2-7, with a tentative D call TRBD1 (6 bases). Germline V gene lookup returns CDR1 DFQATT and CDR2 SNEGSKA (reference sequence). Trimming cost V 6 bases and J 3 bases, with 15 bases left between them. This CDR3 has 13 residues.

Within the sample, this clonotype is medium-sized. V gene TRBV30 combines with J gene TRBJ2-5; 9 nucleotides align to TRBD2. V lost 5 bases to trimming and J lost 2 bases; unmatched junction nucleotides: 6. This CDR3 contains 14 residues. Looked up from germline, CDR1 is GTSNPN and CDR2 is SVGIG (reference sequence). The CDR3: CAWGSGSAQETQYF. CDR3 DNA: TGTGCCTGGGGTAGCGGGAGCGCACAAGAGACCCAGTACTTC. The full variable domain, rest sourced from reference TRBV30 and TRBJ2-5, is SQTIHQWPATLVQPVGSPLSLECTVEGTSNPNLYWYRQAAGRGLQLLFYSVGIGQISSEVPQNLSASRPQDRQFILSSKKLLLSDSGFYLCAWGSGSAQETQYFGPGTRLLVL.

The chain links TRBV4-3 to TRBJ2-7; D perhaps matches TRBD2 (5 bases). This CDR3 region has 14 residues. The V gene lost 0 bases and the J gene lost 4 bases, with 10 bases spanning the gap. From germline, CDR1 is LGHNA and CDR2 YSLEER. CDR3 DNA sequence: TGCGCCAGCAGCCAAGATCGAGGGTTTTACGAGCAGTACTTC. It encodes CASSQDRGFYEQYF.

This sequence joins TRBV12-3 or TRBV12-4 and TRBJ2-2; 9 bases agree with TRBD1. J was trimmed by 4 bases and V by 4 bases; bases with no gene match: 10. The CDR3 covers 17 residues. In nucleotides, the CDR3 is TGTGCCAGCAGTTGGGGGGGACAGGGTCTGTCCACCGGGGAGCTGTTTTTT. Protein product: CASSWGGQGLSTGELFF.

This chain joins TRBV7-9 and TRBJ2-3; TRBD1 might be the D (6 bases). Trimming removed 1 base from V and 2 bases from J, with 10 bases in between. Germline assignment: CDR1 SEHNR and CDR2 FQNEAQ (reference sequence). This CDR3 region has 15 residues. CDR3 sequence reads: CASSLVGGNTDTQYF. The CDR3 nucleotides are TGTGCCAGCAGCTTAGTAGGGGGTAACACAGATACGCAGTATTTT.

This chain connects TRBV5-8 to TRBJ2-3, with 9 bases matching TRBD1. The V segment lost 4 bases and the J segment 5 bases; nucleotides outside the gene matches: 8. Germline CDR1 reads SGHTS; CDR2 reads YDEGEE. There are 15 residues in the CDR3. In nucleotides, the CDR3 is TGTGCCAGCAGCCCCGGGACAGGGTGGGAAGATACGCAGTATTTT. Residues: CASSPGTGWEDTQYF.

This clonotype is labeled medium-sized. This chain joins TRBV18 and TRBJ2-2; TRBD1 matches 7 bases. The CDR3 has 16 amino acids. Germline-derived CDR1 and CDR2 are KGHSH and LQKENI. V gave up 3 bases and J gave up 4 bases; unmatched junction bases: 8. CDR3 region: CASSPIRTGSTGELFF. CDR3 DNA: TGTGCCAGCTCACCGATCAGGACAGGATCCACCGGGGAGCTGTTTTTT.

By sample fraction, this clonotype is medium-sized. This rearrangement joins TRBV5-1 to TRBJ2-3; TRBD1 aligns across 8 bases. Losses at the gene ends were 4 bases for V and 2 bases for J; bases not matched to a gene: 6. The CDR3 spans 15 residues. Per germline, CDR1 SGHRS and CDR2 YFSETQ. The CDR3 sequence is CASSPDRADTDTQYF. The DNA of the CDR3 is TGCGCCAGCAGCCCGGACAGGGCGGACACAGATACGCAGTATTTT. Together with reference TRBV5-1 and TRBJ2-3, the CDR3 gives the full variable domain: KAGVTQTPRYLIKTRGQQVTLSCSPISGHRSVSWYQQTPGQGLQFLFEYFSETQRNKGNFPGRFSGRQFSNSRSEMNVSTLELGDSALYLCASSPDRADTDTQYFGPGTRLTVL.

This clonotype has just a few counts. The chain combines TRBV7-9 with TRBJ2-1, with 9 bases aligning to TRBD2. The germline V gene encodes CDR1 SEHNR and CDR2 FQNEAQ (reference sequence). The length of the CDR3 is 16 residues. Germline trimming cut 6 bases from V and 3 bases from J; bases unmatched to any gene: 9. DNA for the CDR3: TGTGCCAGCAGACGCTCCTCGACTAGCGGCTACAATGAGCAGTTCTTC. It encodes CASRRSSTSGYNEQFF. The variable domain in full, with the rest retrieved from reference TRBV7-9 and TRBJ2-1, is DTGVSQNPRHKITKRGQNVTFRCDPISEHNRLYWYRQTLGQGPEFLTYFQNEAQLEKSRLLSDRFSAERPKGSFSTLEIQRTEQGDSAMYLCASRRSSTSGYNEQFFGPGTRLTVL.

J is TRBJ1-4 and V is TRBV29-1, with D possibly being TRBD1 (5 bases). The CDR3 sequence is 14 residues long. The germline gives CDR1 SQVTM, CDR2 ANQGSEA. Trimming stripped 1 base from V and 5 bases from J, with 11 bases between. This chain's CDR3 is CSVEAPGGNEKLFF. DNA for the CDR3: TGCAGCGTTGAAGCACCCGGGGGGAATGAAAAACTGTTTTTT.

The chain links TRBV9 to TRBJ1-1; D unresolved. Trimming removed 0 bases from V and 8 bases from J, with 11 bases in between. The CDR3 totals 13 residues. Germline loops: CDR1 SGDLS, CDR2 YYNGEE. CDR3 DNA sequence: TGTGCCAGCAGCGTAGAAAGGGATAACGAAGCTTTCTTT. This codes for CASSVERDNEAFF.

Relative to its sample, this clonotype is medium-sized. Lacking the conserved final phenylalanine or tryptophan, this CDR3 likely reflects a read error. The V and J genes are TRBV11-3 and TRBJ2-1; tentatively, D is TRBD2 (5 bases). V was trimmed by 0 bases and J by 7 bases, leaving 7 bases between them. This CDR3 has 13 amino acids. Germline values: CDR1 SGHNT, CDR2 YENEEA. Written as DNA, the CDR3 is TGTGCCAGCAGCTTAGACGGGGTTAATGAGCAGTTCTTG. Translated, it gives CASSLDGVNEQFL.

By proportion, this clonotype is large. V usage is TRBV5-8 and J usage is TRBJ1-6; 10 bases fit TRBD1. The CDR3 extends over 17 amino acids. The germline V gene has CDR1 SGHTS and CDR2 YDEGEE. The V segment lost 4 bases and the J segment 9 bases; nucleotides outside the gene matches: 13. CDR3 DNA: TGTGCCAGCAGCATCGGGTCCGGGACAGGGGTAGGTTCACCCCTCCACTTT. It translates to CASSIGSGTGVGSPLHF.

J is TRBJ1-5 and V is TRBV7-8; D is perhaps TRBD1 (6 bases). Per the germline V gene, CDR1 is SGHVS and CDR2 is FQNEAQ. The CDR3 consists of 13 residues. With 7 bases removed from V and 9 bases from J, the gap between germline ends came to 16 bases. The CDR3 nucleotides read TGTGCCAGCACCGGGACACCCTTAGGGCCCCAGCATTTT. The encoded protein is CASTGTPLGPQHF.

This clonotype turned up a few times. This chain links TRBV29-1 with TRBJ2-2; TRBD2 matches 8 bases. The CDR3 runs to 16 residues. Germline V lookup: CDR1 SQVTM, CDR2 ANQGSEA. The junction had 9 bases not matched to a gene; V was cut back by 5 bases and J by 1 base. In DNA form, the CDR3 reads TGCAGCGTTTCAAGCAATAGCGGGGTGAACACCGGGGAGCTGTTTTTT. Protein product: CSVSSNSGVNTGELFF.

By sample fraction, this clonotype is medium-sized (0.01 to 0.1%). The chain has TRBV29-1 and TRBJ2-3; possibly TRBD2 for D (6 bases). Germline assignment: CDR1 SQVTM and CDR2 ANQGSEA. There are 17 residues in the CDR3. V lost 5 bases and J 0 bases, leaving 21 bases between the germline ends. The CDR3 protein is CSVLASERQASTDTQYF. Written as DNA, the CDR3 is TGCAGCGTTCTGGCTAGCGAACGTCAGGCTAGCACAGATACGCAGTATTTT.

This clonotype was detected a few times. The V call is TRBV27, the J call TRBJ2-7, with D perhaps TRBD2 (5 bases). V was trimmed by 5 bases and J by 6 bases, leaving 14 bases between them. Per germline, CDR1 MNHEY and CDR2 SMNVEV (reference sequence). This CDR3 has 13 amino acids. CDR3 amino acids: CASSATSAGEQYF. Written as DNA, the CDR3 is TGTGCCAGCAGTGCCACCTCCGCGGGCGAGCAGTACTTC.

This clonotype has only a few counts. The V gene is TRBV29-1, the J gene TRBJ1-1; the match to TRBD1 covers 9 bases. The CDR3 is made up of 14 amino acids. Trimming cost V 4 bases and J 5 bases; bases outside gene matches: 8. Germline CDR1 SQVTM, CDR2 ANQGSEA. The CDR3 coding sequence is TGCAGCGTTGCAGAACAGGGGGCGCGAACTGAAGCTTTCTTT. It is translated as CSVAEQGARTEAFF.